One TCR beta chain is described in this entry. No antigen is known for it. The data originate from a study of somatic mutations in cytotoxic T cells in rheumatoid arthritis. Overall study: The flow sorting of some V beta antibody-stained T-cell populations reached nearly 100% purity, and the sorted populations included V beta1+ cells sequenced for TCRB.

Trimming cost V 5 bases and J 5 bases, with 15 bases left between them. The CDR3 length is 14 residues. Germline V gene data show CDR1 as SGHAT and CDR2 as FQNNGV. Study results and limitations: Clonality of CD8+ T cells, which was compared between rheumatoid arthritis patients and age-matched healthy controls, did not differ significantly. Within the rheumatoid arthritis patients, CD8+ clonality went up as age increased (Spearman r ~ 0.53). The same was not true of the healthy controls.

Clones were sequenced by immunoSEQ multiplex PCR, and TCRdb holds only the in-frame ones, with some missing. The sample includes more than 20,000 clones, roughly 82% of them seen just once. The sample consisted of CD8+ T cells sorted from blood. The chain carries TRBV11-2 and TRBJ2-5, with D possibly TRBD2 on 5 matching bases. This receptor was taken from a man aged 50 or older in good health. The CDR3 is CASSPRASWETQYF. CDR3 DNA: TGTGCCAGCAGCCCCCGGGCTAGCTGGGAGACCCAGTACTTC.